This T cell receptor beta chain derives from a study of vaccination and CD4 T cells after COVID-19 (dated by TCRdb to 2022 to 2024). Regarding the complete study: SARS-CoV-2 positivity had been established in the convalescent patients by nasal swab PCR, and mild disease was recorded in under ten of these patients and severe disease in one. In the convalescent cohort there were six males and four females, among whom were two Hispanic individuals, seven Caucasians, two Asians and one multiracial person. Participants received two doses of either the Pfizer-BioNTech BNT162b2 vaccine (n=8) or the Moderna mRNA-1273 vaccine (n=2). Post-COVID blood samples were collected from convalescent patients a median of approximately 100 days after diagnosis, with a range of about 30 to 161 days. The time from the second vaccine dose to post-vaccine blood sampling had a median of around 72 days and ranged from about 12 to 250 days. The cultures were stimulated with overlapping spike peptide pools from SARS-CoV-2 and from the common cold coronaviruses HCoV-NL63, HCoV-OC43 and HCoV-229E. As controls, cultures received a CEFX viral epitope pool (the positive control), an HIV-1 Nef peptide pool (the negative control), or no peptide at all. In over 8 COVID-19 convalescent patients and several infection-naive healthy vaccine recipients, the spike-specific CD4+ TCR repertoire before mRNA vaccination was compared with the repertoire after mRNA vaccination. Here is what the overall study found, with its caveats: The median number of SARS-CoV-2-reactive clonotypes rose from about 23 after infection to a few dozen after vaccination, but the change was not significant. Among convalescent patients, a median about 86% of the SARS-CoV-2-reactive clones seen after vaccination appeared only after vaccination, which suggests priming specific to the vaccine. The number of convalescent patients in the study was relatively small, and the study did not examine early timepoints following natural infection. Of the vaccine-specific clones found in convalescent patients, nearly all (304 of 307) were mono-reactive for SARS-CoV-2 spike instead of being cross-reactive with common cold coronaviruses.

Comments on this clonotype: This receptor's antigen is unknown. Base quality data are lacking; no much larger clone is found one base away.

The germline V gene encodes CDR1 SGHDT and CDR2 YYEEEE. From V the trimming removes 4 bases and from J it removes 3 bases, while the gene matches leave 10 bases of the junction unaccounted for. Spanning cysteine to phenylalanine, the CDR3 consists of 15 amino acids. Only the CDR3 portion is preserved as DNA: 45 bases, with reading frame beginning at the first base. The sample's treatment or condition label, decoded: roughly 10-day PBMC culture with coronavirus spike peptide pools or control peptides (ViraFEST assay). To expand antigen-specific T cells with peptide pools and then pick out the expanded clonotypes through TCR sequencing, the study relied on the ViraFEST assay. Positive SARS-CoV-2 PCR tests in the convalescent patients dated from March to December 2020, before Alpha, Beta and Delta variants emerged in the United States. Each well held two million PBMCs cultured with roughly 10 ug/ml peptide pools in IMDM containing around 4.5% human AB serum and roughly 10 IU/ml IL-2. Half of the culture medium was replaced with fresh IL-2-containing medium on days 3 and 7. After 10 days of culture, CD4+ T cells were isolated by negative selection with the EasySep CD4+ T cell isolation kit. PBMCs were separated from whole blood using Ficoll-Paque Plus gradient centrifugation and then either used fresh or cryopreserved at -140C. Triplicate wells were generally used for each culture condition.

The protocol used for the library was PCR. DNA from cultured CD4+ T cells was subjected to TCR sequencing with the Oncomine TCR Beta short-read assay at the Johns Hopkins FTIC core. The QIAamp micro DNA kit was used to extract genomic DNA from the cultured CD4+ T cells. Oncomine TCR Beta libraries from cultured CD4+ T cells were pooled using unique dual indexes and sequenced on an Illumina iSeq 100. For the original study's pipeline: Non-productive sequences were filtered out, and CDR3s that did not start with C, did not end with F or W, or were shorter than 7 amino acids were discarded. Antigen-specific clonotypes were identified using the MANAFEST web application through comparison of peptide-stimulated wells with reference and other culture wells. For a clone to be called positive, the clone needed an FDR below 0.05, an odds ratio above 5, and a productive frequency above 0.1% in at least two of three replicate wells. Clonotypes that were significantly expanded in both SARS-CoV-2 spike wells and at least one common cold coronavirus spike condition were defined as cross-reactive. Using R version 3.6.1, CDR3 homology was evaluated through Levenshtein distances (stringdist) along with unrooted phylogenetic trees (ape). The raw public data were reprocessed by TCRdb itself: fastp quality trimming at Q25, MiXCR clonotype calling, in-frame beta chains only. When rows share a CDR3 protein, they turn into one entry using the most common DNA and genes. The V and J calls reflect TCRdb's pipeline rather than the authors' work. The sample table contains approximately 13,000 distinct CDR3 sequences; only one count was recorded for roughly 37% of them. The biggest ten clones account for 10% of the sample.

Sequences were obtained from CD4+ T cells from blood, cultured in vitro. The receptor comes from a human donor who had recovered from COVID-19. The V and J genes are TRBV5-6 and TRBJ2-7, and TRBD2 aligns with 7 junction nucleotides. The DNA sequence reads TGTGCCAGCAGCCGGGGGGACGCCAATTTCTACGAGCAGTACTTC. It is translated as CASSRGDANFYEQYF.